The source of this T cell receptor beta chain is a study of patients and donors after allogeneic stem cell transplantation. MiXCR was run by TCRdb on the RT-PCR reads, yielding one entry per CDR3 protein. The data contain approximately 200,000 distinct CDR3 sequences, roughly 15% of them singletons. The CDR3 has 15 residues. Trimming took 8 bases from V and 4 from J, leaving 17 bases between them. CDR1 is MNHEY, CDR2 SMNVEV, per germline (reference sequence). This clonotype was seen ten or more times. The clonotype originates from a human donor who was either an allogeneic HSCT recipient or a stem cell or donor lymphocyte infusion donor (not recorded which). It is not recorded whose cells these are; they may come from a transplant donor. The sample was blood, either unsorted or a sorted T cell fraction (not recorded which). This chain uses TRBV27 with TRBJ1-4; possibly TRBD1 for D (5 bases). This CDR3 reads CASLPVGAGNEKLFF. CDR3 in DNA: TGTGCCAGCCTCCCAGTTGGGGCTGGTAATGAAAAACTGTTTTTT.